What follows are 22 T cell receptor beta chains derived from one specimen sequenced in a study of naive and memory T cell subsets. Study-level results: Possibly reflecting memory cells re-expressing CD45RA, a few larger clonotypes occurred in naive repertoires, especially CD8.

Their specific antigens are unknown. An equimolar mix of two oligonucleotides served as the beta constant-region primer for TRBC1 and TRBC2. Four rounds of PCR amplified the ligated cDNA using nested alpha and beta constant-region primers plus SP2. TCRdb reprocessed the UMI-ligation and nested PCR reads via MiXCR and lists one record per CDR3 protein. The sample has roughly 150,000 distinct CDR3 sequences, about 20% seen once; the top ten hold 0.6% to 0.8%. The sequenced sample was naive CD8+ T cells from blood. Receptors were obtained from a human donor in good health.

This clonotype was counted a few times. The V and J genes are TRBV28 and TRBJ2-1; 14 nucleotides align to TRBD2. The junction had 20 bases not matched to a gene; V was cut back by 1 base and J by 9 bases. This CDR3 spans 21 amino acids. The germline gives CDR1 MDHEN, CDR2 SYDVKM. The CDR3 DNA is TGTGCCAGCAGTTTATTACGTTCGGGACTAGCGGGAGATCCCGACTACTTTGAGCAGTTCTTC. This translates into CASSLLRSGLAGDPDYFEQFF.

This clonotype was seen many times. The CDR3 bases are TGTGCCAGCAGCTTAGGGGGCAGCAATGAGCAGTTCTTC. Its translation is CASSLGGSNEQFF. The genes are TRBV13 and TRBJ2-1, with D uncertain. V was clipped by 0 bases and J by 6 bases, with 6 bases between them. Germline V lookup: CDR1 PRHDT, CDR2 FYEKMQ (reference sequence). The CDR3 loop spans 13 amino acids. Variable domain in full (rest from reference TRBV13 and TRBJ2-1): AAGVIQSPRHLIKEKRETATLKCYPIPRHDTVYWYQQGPGQDPQFLISFYEKMQSDKGSIPDRFSAQQFSDYHSELNMSSLELGDSALYFCASSLGGSNEQFFGPGTRLTVL.

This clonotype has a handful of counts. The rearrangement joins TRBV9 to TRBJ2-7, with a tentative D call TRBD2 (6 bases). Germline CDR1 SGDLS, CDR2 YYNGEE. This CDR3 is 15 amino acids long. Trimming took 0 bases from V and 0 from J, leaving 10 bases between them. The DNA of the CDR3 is TGTGCCAGCAGCGTAGCGGAGGGGAGCTCCTACGAGCAGTACTTC. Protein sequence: CASSVAEGSSYEQYF.

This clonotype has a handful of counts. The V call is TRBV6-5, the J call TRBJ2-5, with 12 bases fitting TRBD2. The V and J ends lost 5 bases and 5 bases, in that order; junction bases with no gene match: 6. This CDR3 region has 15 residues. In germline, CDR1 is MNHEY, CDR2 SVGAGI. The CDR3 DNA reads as TGTGCCAGCAGTAAGACTAGCGGGAGTCGGGAGACCCAGTACTTC. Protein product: CASSKTSGSRETQYF.

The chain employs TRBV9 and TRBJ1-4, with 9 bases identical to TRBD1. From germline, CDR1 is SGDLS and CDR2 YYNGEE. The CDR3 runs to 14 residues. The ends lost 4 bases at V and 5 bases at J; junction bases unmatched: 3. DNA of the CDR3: TGTGCCAGCAGCATCGGACAGGGGAATGAAAAACTGTTTTTT. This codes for CASSIGQGNEKLFF. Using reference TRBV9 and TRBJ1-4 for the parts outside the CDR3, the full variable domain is DSGVTQTPKHLITATGQRVTLRCSPRSGDLSVYWYQQSLDQGLQFLIQYYNGEERAKGNILERFSAQQFPDLHSELNLSSLELGDSALYFCASSIGQGNEKLFFGSGTQLSVL.

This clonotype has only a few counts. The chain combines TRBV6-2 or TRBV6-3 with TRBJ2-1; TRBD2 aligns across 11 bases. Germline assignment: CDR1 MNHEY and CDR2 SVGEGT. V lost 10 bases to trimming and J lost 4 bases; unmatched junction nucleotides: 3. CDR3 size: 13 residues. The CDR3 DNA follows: TGTGCCACCGGGACTAGCGGTTACAATGAGCAGTTCTTC. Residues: CATGTSGYNEQFF.

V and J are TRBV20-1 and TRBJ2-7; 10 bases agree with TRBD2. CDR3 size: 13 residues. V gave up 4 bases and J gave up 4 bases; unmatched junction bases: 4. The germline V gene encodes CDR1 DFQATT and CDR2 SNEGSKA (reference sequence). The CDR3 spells CSAISGRRYEQYF. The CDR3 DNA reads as TGCAGTGCTATTAGCGGGAGGCGTTACGAGCAGTACTTC.

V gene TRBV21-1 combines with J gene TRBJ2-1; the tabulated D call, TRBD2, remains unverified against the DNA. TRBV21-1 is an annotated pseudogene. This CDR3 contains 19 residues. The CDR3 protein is CASIRTLAATSSSYNEQFF. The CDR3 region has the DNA TGTGCCAGCATCCGAACACTAGCGGCTACTTCGAGCTCCTACAATGAGCAGTTCTTC.

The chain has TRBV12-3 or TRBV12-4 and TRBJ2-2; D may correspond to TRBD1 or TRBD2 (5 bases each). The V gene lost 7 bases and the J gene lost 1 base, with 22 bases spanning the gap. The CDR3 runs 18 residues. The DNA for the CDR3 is TGTGCCAGCAACACCCGGGACCTCGATAATGTGAACACCGGGGAGCTGTTTTTT. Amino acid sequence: CASNTRDLDNVNTGELFF.

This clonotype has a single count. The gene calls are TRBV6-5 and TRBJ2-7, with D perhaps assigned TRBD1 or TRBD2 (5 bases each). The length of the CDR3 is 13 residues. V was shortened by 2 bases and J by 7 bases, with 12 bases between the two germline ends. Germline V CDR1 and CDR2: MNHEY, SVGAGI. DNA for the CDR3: TGTGCCAGCAGTTACGGGACCCGGAAGGAGCAGTACTTC. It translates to CASSYGTRKEQYF.

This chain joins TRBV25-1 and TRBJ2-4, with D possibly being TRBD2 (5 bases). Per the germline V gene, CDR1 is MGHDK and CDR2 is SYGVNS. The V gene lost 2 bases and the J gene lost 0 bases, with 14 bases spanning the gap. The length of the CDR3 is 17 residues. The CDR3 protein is CASSELGGRLAKNIQYF. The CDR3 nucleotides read TGTGCCAGCAGTGAACTGGGCGGGCGGCTAGCCAAAAACATTCAGTACTTC.

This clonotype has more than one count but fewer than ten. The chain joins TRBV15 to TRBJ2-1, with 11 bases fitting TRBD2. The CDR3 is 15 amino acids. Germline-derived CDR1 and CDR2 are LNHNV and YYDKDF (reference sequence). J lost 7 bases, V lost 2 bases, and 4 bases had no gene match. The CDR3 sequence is CATSRPRLAGNEQFF. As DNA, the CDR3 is TGTGCCACCAGCAGACCCCGACTAGCGGGGAATGAGCAGTTCTTC.

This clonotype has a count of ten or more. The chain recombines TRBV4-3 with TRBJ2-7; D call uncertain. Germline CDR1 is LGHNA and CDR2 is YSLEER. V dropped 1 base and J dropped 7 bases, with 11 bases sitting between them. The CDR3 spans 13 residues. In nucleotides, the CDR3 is TGCGCCAGCAGCCAAGGGCTAGGGATGGAGCAGTACTTC. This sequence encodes CASSQGLGMEQYF.

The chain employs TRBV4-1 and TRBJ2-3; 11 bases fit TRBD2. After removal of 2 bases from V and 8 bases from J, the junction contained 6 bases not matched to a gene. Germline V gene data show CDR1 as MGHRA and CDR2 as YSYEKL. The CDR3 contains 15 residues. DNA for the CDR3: TGCGCCAGCAGCCAATTATCACTAGCGGGAGCTACGCAGTATTTT. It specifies CASSQLSLAGATQYF.

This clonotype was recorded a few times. CDR3 sequence reads: CATTRAGETQYF. The CDR3 nucleotides read TGTGCCACCACCCGAGCCGGGGAGACCCAGTACTTC. The V call is TRBV12-3 or TRBV12-4, the J call TRBJ2-5; no firm D call. Trimming pared 10 bases from V and 5 bases from J, leaving 14 bases between. This CDR3 has 12 amino acids.

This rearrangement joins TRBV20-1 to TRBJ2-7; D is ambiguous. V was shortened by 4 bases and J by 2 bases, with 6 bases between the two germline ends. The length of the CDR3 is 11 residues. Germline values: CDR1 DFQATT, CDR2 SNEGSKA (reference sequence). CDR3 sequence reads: CSAKRTYEQYF. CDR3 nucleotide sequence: TGCAGTGCTAAACGGACCTACGAGCAGTACTTC.

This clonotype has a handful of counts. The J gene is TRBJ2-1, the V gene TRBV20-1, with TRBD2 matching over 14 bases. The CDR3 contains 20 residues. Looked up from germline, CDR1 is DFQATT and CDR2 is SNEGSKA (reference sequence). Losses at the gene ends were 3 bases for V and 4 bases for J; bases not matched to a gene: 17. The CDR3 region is CSASPIYMTSGRVSYNEQFF. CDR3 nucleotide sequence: TGCAGTGCTAGCCCAATCTATATGACTAGCGGGAGGGTGAGTTACAATGAGCAGTTCTTC.

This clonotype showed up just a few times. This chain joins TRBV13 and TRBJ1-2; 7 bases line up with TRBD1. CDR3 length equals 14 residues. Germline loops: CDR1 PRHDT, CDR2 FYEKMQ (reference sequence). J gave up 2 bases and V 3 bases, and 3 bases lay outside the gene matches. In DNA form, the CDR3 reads TGTGCCAGCAGCTTGGGCAGGGGGAACTATGGCTACACCTTC. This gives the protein CASSLGRGNYGYTF. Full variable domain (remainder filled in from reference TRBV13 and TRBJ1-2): AAGVIQSPRHLIKEKRETATLKCYPIPRHDTVYWYQQGPGQDPQFLISFYEKMQSDKGSIPDRFSAQQFSDYHSELNMSSLELGDSALYFCASSLGRGNYGYTFGSGTRLTVV.

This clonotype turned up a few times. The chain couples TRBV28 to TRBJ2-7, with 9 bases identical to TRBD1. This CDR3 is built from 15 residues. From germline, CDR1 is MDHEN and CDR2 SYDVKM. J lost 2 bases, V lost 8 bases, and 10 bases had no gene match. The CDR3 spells CASGIGQGLTYEQYF. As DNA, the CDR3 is TGTGCCAGCGGTATAGGACAGGGGCTAACCTACGAGCAGTACTTC.

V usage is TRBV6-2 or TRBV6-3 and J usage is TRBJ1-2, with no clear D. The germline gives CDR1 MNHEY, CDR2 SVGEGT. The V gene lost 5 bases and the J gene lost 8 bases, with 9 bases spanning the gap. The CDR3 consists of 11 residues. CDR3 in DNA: TGTGCCAGCAGTCAGGAGTACGGCTACACCTTC. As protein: CASSQEYGYTF.

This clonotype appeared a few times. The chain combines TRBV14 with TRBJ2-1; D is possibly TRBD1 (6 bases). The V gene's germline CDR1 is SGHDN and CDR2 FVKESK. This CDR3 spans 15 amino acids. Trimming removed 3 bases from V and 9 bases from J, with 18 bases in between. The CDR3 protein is CASSHPNGPRGEQFF. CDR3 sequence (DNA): TGTGCCAGCAGCCACCCCAATGGCCCCAGGGGTGAGCAGTTCTTC.

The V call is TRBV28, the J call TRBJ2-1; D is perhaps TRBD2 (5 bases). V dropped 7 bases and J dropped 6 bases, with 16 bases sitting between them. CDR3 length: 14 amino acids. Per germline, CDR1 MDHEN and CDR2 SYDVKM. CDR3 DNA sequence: TGTGCCAGCACCATTTTGGAGGCCGGCAATGAGCAGTTCTTC. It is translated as CASTILEAGNEQFF.